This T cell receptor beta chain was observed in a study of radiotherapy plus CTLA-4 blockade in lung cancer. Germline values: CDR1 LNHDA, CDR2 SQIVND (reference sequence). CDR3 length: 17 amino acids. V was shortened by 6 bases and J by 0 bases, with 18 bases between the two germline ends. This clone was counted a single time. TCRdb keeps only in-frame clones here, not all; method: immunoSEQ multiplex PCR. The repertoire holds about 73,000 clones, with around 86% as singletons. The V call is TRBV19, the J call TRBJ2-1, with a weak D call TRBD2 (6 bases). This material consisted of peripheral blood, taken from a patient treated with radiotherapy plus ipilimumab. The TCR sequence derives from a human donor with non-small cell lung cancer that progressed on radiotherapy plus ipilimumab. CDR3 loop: CASRGGSAASSYNEQFF. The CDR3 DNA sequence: TGTGCCAGTAGGGGGGGATCAGCGGCAAGCTCCTACAATGAGCAGTTCTTC. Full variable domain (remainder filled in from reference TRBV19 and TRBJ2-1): DGGITQSPKYLFRKEGQNVTLSCEQNLNHDAMYWYRQDPGQGLRLIYYSQIVNDFQKGDIAEGYSVSREKKESFPLTVTSAQKNPTAFYLCASRGGSAASSYNEQFFGPGTRLTVL.